Listed below are T cell receptor beta chains from one sample, sequenced in a study of blood T cell repertoires in COVID-19. Data came from immunoSEQ multiplex PCR; TCRdb stores just in-frame clones and leaves some out. Of roughly 250,000 clones in the sample, around 82% were seen once. Sequenced sample: peripheral blood. The receptors originated from a man between 40 and 49 years old with active or convalescent COVID-19. Both conserved end residues are part of each CDR3. The D gene is left open where the match is weak. Only part of the rows carry a size: once, few, many, or a class if the clone is expanded.

DNA: TGTGCCAGCAGTTTACCGGGGACAGTGAACACTGAAGCTTTCTTT
CDR3: CASSLPGTVNTEAFF
V: TRBV28
size: once
D: TRBD1
J: TRBJ1-1

DNA: TGTGCCAGCAGCCTACCCTCAGGATCTTCACCCCTCCACTTT
CDR3: CASSLPSGSSPLHF
V: TRBV7-9
size: NA
D: NA
J: TRBJ1-6

DNA: TGTGCCAGTAGTATCTCCAGGGCCGCCGGAAACACCATATATTTT
CDR3: CASSISRAAGNTIYF
V: TRBV19
size: NA
D: NA
J: TRBJ1-3

DNA: TGTGCCAGCAGCAAAGAGGGACAGTTGATGTGCGAGCAGTACTTC
CDR3: CASSKEGQLMCEQYF
V: TRBV21-1
size: NA
D: NA
J: TRBJ2-7

DNA: TGTGCCAGCAGTTACAAAGGACAGGGGATGAAGGCTACGCAGTATTTT
CDR3: CASSYKGQGMKATQYF
V: TRBV6-5
size: NA
D: TRBD1
J: TRBJ2-3

DNA: TGTGCCAGCACAACGTTAGAGGGTTCGGCTTTCTTT
CDR3: CASTTLEGSAFF
V: TRBV7-9
size: NA
D: NA
J: TRBJ1-1

DNA: TGTGCCTGGGACGATGTAGGGGCTGGAAACACCATATATTTT
CDR3: CAWDDVGAGNTIYF
V: TRBV30
size: NA
D: NA
J: TRBJ1-3

DNA: TGTGCCAGCAGCAGAGGACAGGGGAAATTAAGATCCAACTATGGCTACACCTTC
CDR3: CASSRGQGKLRSNYGYTF
V: TRBV11-3
size: NA
D: TRBD1
J: TRBJ1-2

DNA: TGTGCCAGCAGTTACCCCTCCGGGACAGGCTTCGCCGGGGAGCTGTTTTTT
CDR3: CASSYPSGTGFAGELFF
V: TRBV6-2/TRBV6-3
size: NA
D: TRBD1
J: TRBJ2-2

DNA: TGTGCCACCAGTGATTTGTCGCTAGCGGGAGCCGGGGAGCAGTTCTTC
CDR3: CATSDLSLAGAGEQFF
V: TRBV24-1
size: NA
D: TRBD2
J: TRBJ2-1

DNA: TGCGCCAGCAGCCAATATTCTACGAACACTGAAGCTTTCTTT
CDR3: CASSQYSTNTEAFF
V: TRBV4-1
size: once
D: NA
J: TRBJ1-1

DNA: TGTGCTAGCAGCTTAGCCGTGGGGGGGGCCCAGTACTTC
CDR3: CASSLAVGGAQYF
V: TRBV7-7
size: NA
D: TRBD2
J: TRBJ2-5

DNA: TGTGCCTGGAGTCGCGGGAGCCTTCCCTACAATGAGCAGTTCTTC
CDR3: CAWSRGSLPYNEQFF
V: TRBV30
size: NA
D: TRBD2
J: TRBJ2-1

DNA: TGTGCCAGCTCACCCTGGGAGGATAGCAATCAGCCCCAGCATTTT
CDR3: CASSPWEDSNQPQHF
V: TRBV18
size: NA
D: NA
J: TRBJ1-5

DNA: TGCGCCAGCAGCGGCCTCCCTAGCGGAGGGATAGATACGCAGTATTTT
CDR3: CASSGLPSGGIDTQYF
V: TRBV5-1
size: NA
D: TRBD2
J: TRBJ2-3

DNA: TGTGCCAGCTCACGGGCAGACGGAGGTTATCAGCCCCAGCATTTT
CDR3: CASSRADGGYQPQHF
V: TRBV18
size: NA
D: NA
J: TRBJ1-5

DNA: TGTGCCACCAGTGACCCTTGGGCAGGCTATGGCTACACCTTC
CDR3: CATSDPWAGYGYTF
V: TRBV24-1
size: NA
D: NA
J: TRBJ1-2

DNA: TGTGCCAGCAGTTTATGGGCTCGACAGCCCCAGCATTTT
CDR3: CASSLWARQPQHF
V: TRBV27
size: NA
D: NA
J: TRBJ1-5

DNA: TGTGCCAGCAGCCAAGAGACAGGACCTTCTAACTATGGCTACACCTTC
CDR3: CASSQETGPSNYGYTF
V: TRBV3-1/TRBV3-2
size: NA
D: NA
J: TRBJ1-2

DNA: TGTGCCAGCAGTAGCGACAGGGGGTACAAAACTGATTCACCCCTCCACTTT
CDR3: CASSSDRGYKTDSPLHF
V: TRBV6-2/TRBV6-3
size: NA
D: TRBD1
J: TRBJ1-6

DNA: TGTGCCAGCAGTGGATCCTCCGGGTCTGCTGGGTATGGCTACACCTTC
CDR3: CASSGSSGSAGYGYTF
V: TRBV28
size: NA
D: NA
J: TRBJ1-2

DNA: TGTGCCAGCAGCCAACAGACAGGGGGTGAAGTAGCTTTCTTT
CDR3: CASSQQTGGEVAFF
V: TRBV4-2
size: NA
D: TRBD1
J: TRBJ1-1

DNA: TGTGCCAGCAGTTCCCGGGGGGGCTTTGGCTACACCTTC
CDR3: CASSSRGGFGYTF
V: TRBV12-3/TRBV12-4
size: once
D: NA
J: TRBJ1-2

DNA: TGTGCCAGTCAGACTTGGGACACCGGGGAGCTGTTTTTT
CDR3: CASQTWDTGELFF
V: TRBV19
size: NA
D: NA
J: TRBJ2-2

DNA: TGTGCCAGCAGCTTAGCCGGGGAAGGTAATACGCAGTATTTT
CDR3: CASSLAGEGNTQYF
V: TRBV7-9
size: NA
D: NA
J: TRBJ2-3

DNA: TGTGCCAGCAGTTACGACAGAGAGTATAATTCACCCCTCCACTTT
CDR3: CASSYDREYNSPLHF
V: TRBV6-5
size: NA
D: NA
J: TRBJ1-6

DNA: TGTGCCAGCAGCGCCCAGGGAACGGGGGCCAACGTCCTGACTTTC
CDR3: CASSAQGTGANVLTF
V: TRBV9
size: NA
D: NA
J: TRBJ2-6

DNA: TGTGCCAGCAGTCCACAGGGGACTGGGGCCAACGTCCTGACTTTC
CDR3: CASSPQGTGANVLTF
V: TRBV27
size: once
D: TRBD1
J: TRBJ2-6

DNA: TGTGCCTGGTTACCCGGAGGACAGGGTGGAAACACCATATATTTT
CDR3: CAWLPGGQGGNTIYF
V: TRBV30
size: once
D: TRBD1
J: TRBJ1-3

DNA: TGTGCCAGCAGTCCAGGGGGCCCACTCCATGAAAAACTGTTTTTT
CDR3: CASSPGGPLHEKLFF
V: TRBV28
size: NA
D: TRBD1
J: TRBJ1-4

DNA: TGTGCCAGCAGCTTAGGGCGGGGGGGCAACCATGAGCAGTTCTTC
CDR3: CASSLGRGGNHEQFF
V: TRBV7-8
size: NA
D: TRBD2
J: TRBJ2-1

DNA: TGTGCCAGCTCACCTCGGTCGGGTCAGCCCCAGCATTTT
CDR3: CASSPRSGQPQHF
V: TRBV18
size: few
D: NA
J: TRBJ1-5

DNA: TGCAGTGCTAGTGCCCAGGGGGCGTGGAGCAATCAGCCCCAGCATTTT
CDR3: CSASAQGAWSNQPQHF
V: TRBV20-1
size: medium-sized
D: TRBD1
J: TRBJ1-5

DNA: TGTGCCAGCAGTGCTGACTCAAACACTGAAGCTTTCTTT
CDR3: CASSADSNTEAFF
V: TRBV6-6
size: NA
D: NA
J: TRBJ1-1

DNA: TGTGCCTGTGGTCTAACGAGGGGGAACACCATATATTTT
CDR3: CACGLTRGNTIYF
V: TRBV30
size: NA
D: NA
J: TRBJ1-3

DNA: TGTGCCACCAGTGATTTTACAGGGCCCCACACCTTC
CDR3: CATSDFTGPHTF
V: TRBV24-1
size: NA
D: NA
J: TRBJ1-2

DNA: TGTGCCAGCAGTCCTTATGCGACAGGGTCTTGGTATGGCTACACCTTC
CDR3: CASSPYATGSWYGYTF
V: TRBV28
size: NA
D: TRBD1
J: TRBJ1-2

DNA: TGTGCCAGTAGTACCCCACAGGGGACGAGCGCGAACACCGGGGAGCTGTTTTTT
CDR3: CASSTPQGTSANTGELFF
V: TRBV19
size: NA
D: TRBD1
J: TRBJ2-2

DNA: TGTGCCTGGAGTGTAATGAGCGGGACAGATACGCAGTATTTT
CDR3: CAWSVMSGTDTQYF
V: TRBV30
size: NA
D: NA
J: TRBJ2-3

DNA: TGTGCCAGCAGCCACGCCGAGGGGGGGGCCGGGAGTGAGCAGTTCTTC
CDR3: CASSHAEGGAGSEQFF
V: TRBV4-2
size: NA
D: NA
J: TRBJ2-1

DNA: TGCAGCGTTGTCGAGACTAAAGAGACCCAGTACTTC
CDR3: CSVVETKETQYF
V: TRBV29-1
size: NA
D: NA
J: TRBJ2-5

DNA: TGCGCCAGCAGCCCCCCTGGGACAGTTGGGTTAGGAGATACGCAGTATTTT
CDR3: CASSPPGTVGLGDTQYF
V: TRBV5-1
size: NA
D: TRBD1
J: TRBJ2-3

DNA: TGTGCCAGCTCACCCCCCGGGACAGACTCTGGAAACACCATATATTTT
CDR3: CASSPPGTDSGNTIYF
V: TRBV18
size: NA
D: TRBD1
J: TRBJ1-3

DNA: TGTGCCATCAGTAACTCTGGGACAGGGGTGAGCAATCAGCCCCAGCATTTT
CDR3: CAISNSGTGVSNQPQHF
V: TRBV10-3
size: NA
D: TRBD1
J: TRBJ1-5

DNA: TGTGCCAGCAGAGGACAGGGGATTGGTAACTATGGCTACACCTTC
CDR3: CASRGQGIGNYGYTF
V: TRBV6-5
size: NA
D: TRBD1
J: TRBJ1-2

DNA: TGTGCCAGCAGCTTGGATAGTGAACTAGCGGTTTTCCACTTC
CDR3: CASSLDSELAVFHF
V: TRBV5-4
size: NA
D: TRBD2
J: TRBJ2-7

DNA: TGTGCCAGCAGCGTAGCTTACAGGGAAGAGACCCAGTACTTC
CDR3: CASSVAYREETQYF
V: TRBV9
size: few
D: NA
J: TRBJ2-5

DNA: TGTGCCAGTAGTCCGTGGACAGGTGAAGCTTTCTTT
CDR3: CASSPWTGEAFF
V: TRBV19
size: once
D: TRBD1
J: TRBJ1-1

DNA: TGTGCCAGCAGCCCGGGACAGTTAACCCGAGCTTTCTTT
CDR3: CASSPGQLTRAFF
V: TRBV6-6
size: NA
D: TRBD1
J: TRBJ1-1

DNA: TGTGCCAGTAACGTGGGAGGTCACAATGAGCAGTTCTTC
CDR3: CASNVGGHNEQFF
V: TRBV19
size: NA
D: NA
J: TRBJ2-1

DNA: TGCGCCAGCAGCCTACAACAGAGACAAGAGACCCAGTACTTC
CDR3: CASSLQQRQETQYF
V: TRBV4-1
size: NA
D: NA
J: TRBJ2-5

DNA: TGTGCCAGCAGGGGGACAGGGAGCTACGAGCAGTACTTC
CDR3: CASRGTGSYEQYF
V: TRBV27
size: NA
D: TRBD1
J: TRBJ2-7

DNA: TGTGCCAGTAGTACCCCCTTAAGGGAGCATGGCTACACCTTC
CDR3: CASSTPLREHGYTF
V: TRBV19
size: NA
D: NA
J: TRBJ1-2

DNA: TGTGCCAGCAGCCCCAGGGCCCTGAACACTGAAGCTTTCTTT
CDR3: CASSPRALNTEAFF
V: TRBV7-2
size: NA
D: NA
J: TRBJ1-1

DNA: TGCGCCAGCAGCGAACAGGGGAATGAAGCTTTCTTT
CDR3: CASSEQGNEAFF
V: TRBV5-1
size: NA
D: TRBD1
J: TRBJ1-1

DNA: TGTGCCAGCAGTTACTTCGGACCGACAGGACGGGAGGCTGAAGCTTTCTTT
CDR3: CASSYFGPTGREAEAFF
V: TRBV6-2/TRBV6-3
size: once
D: NA
J: TRBJ1-1